The clone carrying this T cell receptor (beta chain) was observed a single time. Its antigen is as yet unknown. Trimming left V 8 bases short and J 1 base short, with 15 bases between. Germline V gives CDR1 LGHNA, CDR2 YNFKEQ. The CDR3 spans 14 residues. The data were taken from a study of beta chain features in type 1 diabetes. The study's findings and limits: Type 1 diabetes patients had VDJ junctions that carried fewer insertions and more deletions. Unsettled here was the matter of whether HLA type influences TCRB rearrangement.

Isolated RNA was reverse transcribed in full, so expressed TCRB transcripts were sequenced. Naive, central memory and regulatory T cell samples came to a mean of roughly 3.6 million reads. The table came from immunoSEQ multiplex PCR; TCRdb's copy has only in-frame clones and leaves some out. The repertoire consists of around 450,000 clones, with roughly an eighth occurring once and the leading ten covering 0.045% to 0.06%. The gene calls are TRBV4-2 and TRBJ2-7; weak D call: TRBD2 (5 bases). Sequences were obtained from naive CD4+ T cells from blood. The TCR comes from a woman aged 18-29 years in good health. The DNA for the CDR3 is TGTGCCAGCGGACTTAGCGCGCGGTCCTACGAGCAGTACTTC. Translated: CASGLSARSYEQYF.